What follows describes a single TCR beta chain. Its antigen is unknown. The data were obtained in a study of cytomegalovirus exposure and HLA in healthy donors. Study-level background: The 110 or so validation repertoires used the same platform as the approximately 700 first-cohort repertoires, a later analysis reported. Points from the study as a whole: Investigators reported 150 to 200 TCR beta chains as tied to cytomegalovirus.

Measured with immunoSEQ multiplex PCR; TCRdb has only the in-frame clones, and not every one. This sample has roughly 120,000 clones, with roughly 83% found just once. V shed 2 bases, J shed 4 bases, and the junction held 5 bases outside the gene matches. This CDR3 is built from 14 residues. Per the germline V gene, CDR1 is MNHEY and CDR2 is SVGAGI. The sample taken for sequencing was PBMCs. This clonotype originated in a man aged 18 to 30 in good health and CMV-seronegative. This chain uses TRBV6-5 with TRBJ2-7, with TRBD1 identical over 7 bases. The CDR3 region has the DNA TGTGCCAGCAGTTACACCGGGACAGAGTACGAGCAGTACTTC. It encodes CASSYTGTEYEQYF.